This TCR beta chain was captured by sequencing in a study of blood T cell repertoires in COVID-19. Looking at the study overall: Specimens from acute and convalescent COVID-19 originated in the United States, Italy and Spain. Nucleic acid was either cDNA or gDNA, and it came from T cells, B-cell-depleted T cells, or PBMCs.

This CDR3 has 16 residues. CDR1 SGHVS and CDR2 FNYEAQ come from the germline V gene. V dropped 2 bases and J dropped 4; count of bases not matched to a gene: 9. Methods used by the authors: Reference gene primer amplification gave estimated nucleated cell counts. Assay: immunoSEQ multiplex PCR; the TCRdb copy retains only in-frame clones and omits some. That table is the source of V, J and clone size, and D and trimming were worked out from the DNA. In the table there are 30,000 to 40,000 clones, about 83% of which are singletons. This clone came up a few times. Material: peripheral blood. This receptor was identified in a man over 45 with acute or convalescent COVID-19. The chain joins TRBV7-6 to TRBJ2-7, with TRBD1 matching over 9 bases. The CDR3 loop reads CASSLNTPGQGYEQYF. The DNA for the CDR3 is TGTGCCAGCAGCTTAAATACCCCGGGACAGGGATACGAGCAGTACTTC. The variable domain in full, completed from reference TRBV7-6 and TRBJ2-7, reads GAGVSQSPRYKVTKRGQDVALRCDPISGHVSLYWYRQALGQGPEFLTYFNYEAQQDKSGLPNDRFSAERPEGSISTLTIQRTEQRDSAMYRCASSLNTPGQGYEQYFGPGTRLTVT.